This TCR beta chain was profiled in a study of blood T cells in healthy people across ages. J lost 4 bases, V lost 8 bases, and 10 bases had no gene match. The CDR3 contains 15 residues. Using a J-beta primer mix together with a sample-barcoded 5' primer, a second PCR was run for roughly 6 to 11 cycles. Each CDR3 protein gets one entry after TCRdb re-called the 5' RACE reads with MiXCR. The sample holds 550,000 to 700,000 distinct CDR3 sequences, approximately 25% seen once. This sequence originates from a woman in her 70s in good health. The sample was blood. The chain couples TRBV12-3 or TRBV12-4 to TRBJ2-3; 9 bases are shared with TRBD2. CDR3 DNA sequence: TGTGCCAGCGGGGAGGCTAGCGGGATACCAGATACGCAGTATTTT. This translates into CASGEASGIPDTQYF.